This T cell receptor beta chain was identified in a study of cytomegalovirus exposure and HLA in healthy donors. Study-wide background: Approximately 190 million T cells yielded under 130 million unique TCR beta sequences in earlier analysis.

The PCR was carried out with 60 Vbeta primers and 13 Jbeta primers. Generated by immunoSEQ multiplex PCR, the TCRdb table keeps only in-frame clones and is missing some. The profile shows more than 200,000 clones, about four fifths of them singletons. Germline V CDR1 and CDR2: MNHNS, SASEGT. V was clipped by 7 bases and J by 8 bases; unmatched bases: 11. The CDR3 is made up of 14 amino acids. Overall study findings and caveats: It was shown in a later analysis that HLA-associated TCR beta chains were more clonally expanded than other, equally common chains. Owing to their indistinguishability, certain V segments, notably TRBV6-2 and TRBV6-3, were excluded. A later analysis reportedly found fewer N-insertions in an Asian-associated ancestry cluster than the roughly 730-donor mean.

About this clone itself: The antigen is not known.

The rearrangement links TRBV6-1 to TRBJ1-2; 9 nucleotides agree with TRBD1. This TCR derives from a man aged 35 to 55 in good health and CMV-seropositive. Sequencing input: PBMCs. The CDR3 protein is CASILGTGGRGYTF. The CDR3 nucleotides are TGTGCCAGCATACTTGGCACAGGGGGCAGGGGCTACACCTTC.